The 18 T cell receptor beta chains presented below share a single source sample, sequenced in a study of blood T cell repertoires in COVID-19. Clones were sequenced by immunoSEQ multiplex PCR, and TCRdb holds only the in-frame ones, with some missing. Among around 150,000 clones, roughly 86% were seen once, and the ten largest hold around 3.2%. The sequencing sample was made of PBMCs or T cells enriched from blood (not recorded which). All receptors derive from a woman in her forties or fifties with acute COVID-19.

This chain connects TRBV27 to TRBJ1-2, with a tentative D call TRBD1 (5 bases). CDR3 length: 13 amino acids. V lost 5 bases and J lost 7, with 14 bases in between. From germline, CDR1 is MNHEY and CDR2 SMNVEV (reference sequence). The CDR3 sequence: CASSRGVPSGYTF. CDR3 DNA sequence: TGTGCCAGCAGTCGGGGGGTGCCCTCTGGCTACACCTTC.

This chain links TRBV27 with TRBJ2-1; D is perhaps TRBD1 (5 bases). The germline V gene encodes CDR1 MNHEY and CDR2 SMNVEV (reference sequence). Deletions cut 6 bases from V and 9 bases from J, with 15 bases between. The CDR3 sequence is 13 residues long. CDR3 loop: CASRWQGTIEQFF. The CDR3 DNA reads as TGTGCCAGCAGATGGCAGGGAACAATTGAGCAGTTCTTC.

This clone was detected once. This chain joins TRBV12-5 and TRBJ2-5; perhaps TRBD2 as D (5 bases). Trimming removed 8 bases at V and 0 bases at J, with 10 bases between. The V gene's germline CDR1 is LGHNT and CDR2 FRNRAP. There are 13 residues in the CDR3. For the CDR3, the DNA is TGTGCTAGTCAGGTGCGGGACCAAGAGACCCAGTACTTC. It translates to CASQVRDQETQYF.

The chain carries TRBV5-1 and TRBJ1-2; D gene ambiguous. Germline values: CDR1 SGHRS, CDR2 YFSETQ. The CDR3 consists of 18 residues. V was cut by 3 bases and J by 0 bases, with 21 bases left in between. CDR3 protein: CASSSGQNERRANYGYTF. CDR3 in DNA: TGCGCCAGCAGCTCTGGGCAGAACGAACGCAGAGCTAACTATGGCTACACCTTC.

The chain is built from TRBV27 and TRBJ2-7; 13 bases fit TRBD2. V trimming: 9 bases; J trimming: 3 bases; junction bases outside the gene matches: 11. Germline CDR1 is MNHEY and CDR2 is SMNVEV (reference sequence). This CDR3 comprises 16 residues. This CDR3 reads CASSISRLAGGYEQYF. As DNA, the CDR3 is TGTGCCAGTTCTATTTCCCGACTAGCGGGAGGCTACGAGCAGTACTTC.

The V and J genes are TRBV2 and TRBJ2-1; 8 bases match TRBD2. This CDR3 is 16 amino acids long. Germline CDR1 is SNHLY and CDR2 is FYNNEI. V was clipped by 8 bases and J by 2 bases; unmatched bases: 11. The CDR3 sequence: CASALYSGMAYNEQFF. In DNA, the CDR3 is TGTGCCAGCGCACTTTATAGCGGGATGGCCTACAATGAGCAGTTCTTC.

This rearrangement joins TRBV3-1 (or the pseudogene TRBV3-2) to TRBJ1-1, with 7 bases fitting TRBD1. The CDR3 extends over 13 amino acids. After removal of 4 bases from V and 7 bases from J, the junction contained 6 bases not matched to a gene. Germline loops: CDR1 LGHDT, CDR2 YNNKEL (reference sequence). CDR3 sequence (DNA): TGTGCCAGCAGCCCGAGGGGGCAAGGTGAAGCTTTCTTT. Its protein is CASSPRGQGEAFF.

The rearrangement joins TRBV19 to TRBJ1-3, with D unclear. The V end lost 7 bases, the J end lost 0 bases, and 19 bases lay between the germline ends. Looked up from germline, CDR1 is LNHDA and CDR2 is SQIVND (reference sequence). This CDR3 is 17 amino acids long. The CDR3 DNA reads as TGTGCCAGTACCCCCCAGGCAGGATACGGCTCTGGAAACACCATATATTTT. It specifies CASTPQAGYGSGNTIYF.

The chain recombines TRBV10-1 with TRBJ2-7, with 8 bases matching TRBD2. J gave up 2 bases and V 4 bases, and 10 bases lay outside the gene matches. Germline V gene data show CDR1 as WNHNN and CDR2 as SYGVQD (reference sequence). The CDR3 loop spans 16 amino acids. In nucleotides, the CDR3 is TGCGCCAGCAGTGTATTACTAGCGGAGATCCCCTACGAGCAGTACTTC. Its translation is CASSVLLAEIPYEQYF.

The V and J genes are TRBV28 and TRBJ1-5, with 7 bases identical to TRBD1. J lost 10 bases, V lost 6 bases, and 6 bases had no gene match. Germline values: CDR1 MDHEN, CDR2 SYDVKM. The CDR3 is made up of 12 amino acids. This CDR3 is CASRYNRGPQHF. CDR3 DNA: TGTGCCAGCAGGTATAACAGGGGCCCCCAGCATTTT.

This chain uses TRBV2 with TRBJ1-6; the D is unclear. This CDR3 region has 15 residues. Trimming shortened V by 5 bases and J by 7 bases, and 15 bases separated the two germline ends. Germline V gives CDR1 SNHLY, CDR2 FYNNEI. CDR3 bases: TGTGCCAGCAGTCCTGAATGGCACAACAATTCACCCCTCCACTTT. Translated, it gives CASSPEWHNNSPLHF.

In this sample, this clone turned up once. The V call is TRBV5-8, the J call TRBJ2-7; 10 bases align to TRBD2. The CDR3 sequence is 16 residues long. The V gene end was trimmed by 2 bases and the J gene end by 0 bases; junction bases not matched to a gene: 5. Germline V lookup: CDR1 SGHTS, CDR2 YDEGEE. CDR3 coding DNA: TGTGCCAGCAGCTTCAGAGCGGGAGGGGGCTCCTACGAGCAGTACTTC. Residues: CASSFRAGGGSYEQYF.

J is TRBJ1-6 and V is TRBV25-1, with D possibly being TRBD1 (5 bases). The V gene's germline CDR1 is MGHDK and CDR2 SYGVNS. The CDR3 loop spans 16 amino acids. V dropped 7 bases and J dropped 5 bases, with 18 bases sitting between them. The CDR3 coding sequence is TGTGCCAGCACCGGCCGGGGCGGGGGTCATAATTCACCCCTCCACTTT. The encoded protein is CASTGRGGGHNSPLHF.

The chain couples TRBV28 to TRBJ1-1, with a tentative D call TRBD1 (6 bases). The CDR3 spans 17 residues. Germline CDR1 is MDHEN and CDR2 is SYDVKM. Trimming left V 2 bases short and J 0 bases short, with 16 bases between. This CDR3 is CASSLAVGGRVNTEAFF. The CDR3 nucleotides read TGTGCCAGCAGTTTAGCTGTAGGGGGACGAGTGAACACTGAAGCTTTCTTT.

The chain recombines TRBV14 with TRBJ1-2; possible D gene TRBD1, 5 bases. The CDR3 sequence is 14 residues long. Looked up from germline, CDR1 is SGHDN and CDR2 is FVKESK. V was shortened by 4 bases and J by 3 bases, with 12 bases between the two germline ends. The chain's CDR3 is CASSRAGEDYGYTF. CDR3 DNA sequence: TGTGCCAGCAGCCGCGCGGGGGAGGACTATGGCTACACCTTC.

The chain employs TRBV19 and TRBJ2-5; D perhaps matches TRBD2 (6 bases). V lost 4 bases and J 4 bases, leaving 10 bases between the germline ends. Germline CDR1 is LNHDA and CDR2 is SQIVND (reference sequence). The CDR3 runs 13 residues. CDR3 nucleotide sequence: TGTGCCAGTAGTAGGAGGGCGGGAGAGACCCAGTACTTC. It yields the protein CASSRRAGETQYF.

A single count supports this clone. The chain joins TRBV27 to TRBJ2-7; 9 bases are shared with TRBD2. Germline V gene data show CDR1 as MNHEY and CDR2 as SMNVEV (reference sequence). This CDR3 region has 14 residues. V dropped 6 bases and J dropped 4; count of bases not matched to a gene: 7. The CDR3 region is CASSISGSGYEQYF. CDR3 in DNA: TGTGCCAGCAGCATTAGCGGGAGTGGGTACGAGCAGTACTTC.

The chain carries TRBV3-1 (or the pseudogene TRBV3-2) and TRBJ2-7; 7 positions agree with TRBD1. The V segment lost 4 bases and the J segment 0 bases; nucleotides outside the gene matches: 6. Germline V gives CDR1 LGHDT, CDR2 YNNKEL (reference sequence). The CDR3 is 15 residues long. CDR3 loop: CASSLGTDYSYEQYF. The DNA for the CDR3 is TGTGCCAGCAGCCTAGGGACAGACTACTCCTACGAGCAGTACTTC.